This record covers a single TCR beta chain. Its specificity is unknown. This entry is derived from a study of regulatory T cells. Sorting split CD4+ cells into CD25-high CD127-low Tregs and CD25-low CD127-high conventional T cells. Germline-derived CDR1 and CDR2 are MDHEN and SYDVKM. The CDR3 runs to 15 residues. V gave up 6 bases and J gave up 3 bases; unmatched junction bases: 5. The study's findings and limits: In CD3G-deficient patients, conventional CD4+ T cells were enriched for hydrophobic CDR3 residues at positions 6 and 7.

Amplification used 52 TRBV primers and 13 TRBJ primers. Assay: immunoSEQ multiplex PCR; the TCRdb copy retains only in-frame clones and omits some. The table shows over 30,000 clones, with about 93% occurring only once. The chain employs TRBV28 and TRBJ2-7; TRBD2 matches 13 bases. The clonotype originates from a child aged 2-15 years with CD3G deficiency. Sequenced sample: conventional CD4+ T cells sorted from blood. In DNA, the CDR3 is TGTGCCAGCAGCGGGACTAGCGGGAAAAGCTACGAGCAGTACTTC. Its translation: CASSGTSGKSYEQYF.